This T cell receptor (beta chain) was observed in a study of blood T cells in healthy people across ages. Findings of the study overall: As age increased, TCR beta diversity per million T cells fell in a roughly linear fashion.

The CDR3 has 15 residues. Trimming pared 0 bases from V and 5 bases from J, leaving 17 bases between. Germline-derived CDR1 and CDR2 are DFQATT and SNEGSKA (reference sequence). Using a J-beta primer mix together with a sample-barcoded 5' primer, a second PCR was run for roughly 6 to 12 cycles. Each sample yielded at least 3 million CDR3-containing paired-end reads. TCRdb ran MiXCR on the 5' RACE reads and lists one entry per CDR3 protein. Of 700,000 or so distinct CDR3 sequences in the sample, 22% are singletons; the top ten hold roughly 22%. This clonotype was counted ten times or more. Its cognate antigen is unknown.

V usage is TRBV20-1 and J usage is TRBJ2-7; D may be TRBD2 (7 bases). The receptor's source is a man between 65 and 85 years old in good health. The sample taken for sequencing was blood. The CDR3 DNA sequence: TGCAGTGCTAGAGATTTCGGGGGGCCTCGGAACGAGCAGTACTTC. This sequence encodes CSARDFGGPRNEQYF.